Listed below are T cell receptor beta chains from one sample, sequenced in a study of OX40 agonist ivuxolimab in advanced cancers. The method was immunoSEQ multiplex PCR; TCRdb's version includes in-frame clones alone and lacks a portion of them. Of 85,000 to 100,000 clones in the sample, about 87% were seen once. The specimen comprised CD4+ or CD8+ T cells sorted from blood, sampled in a trial of the OX40 agonist ivuxolimab. These receptors all come from an adult with an advanced solid tumor such as melanoma, head and neck, liver or kidney cancer. CDR3s include the opening cysteine and the closing phenylalanine or tryptophan. The D gene is left open where the match is weak. Expanded clones are given a class, and other clones once, few, many or no size at all.

d_gene | j_gene | v_gene | abundance | CDR3nt | CDR3aa
. | TRBJ2-6 | TRBV9 | . | TGTGCCAGCAGCCGGGGACTGGCCGCTGGGGCCAACGTCCTGACTTTC | CASSRGLAAGANVLTF
. | TRBJ1-5 | TRBV2 | . | TGTGCCAGCAGTGAACAGGACAATCAGCCCCAGCATTTT | CASSEQDNQPQHF
TRBD1 | TRBJ2-7 | TRBV6-1 | . | TGTGCCAGCAGTGAGAGACAGGGAGACGAGCAGTACTTC | CASSERQGDEQYF
TRBD1 | TRBJ1-2 | TRBV28 | once | TGTGCCAGCACCCCAAGGTCGGAGGCAGGGGGCTTTGGCTACACCTTC | CASTPRSEAGGFGYTF
. | TRBJ1-6 | TRBV28 | once | TGTGCCAGCAGTCAAGTCTCAGGGACGGGTTATAATTCACCCCTCCACTTT | CASSQVSGTGYNSPLHF
. | TRBJ1-5 | TRBV28 | . | TGTGCCAGCAGTTTGTCCGGGGAGAATCAGCCCCAGCATTTT | CASSLSGENQPQHF
. | TRBJ1-1 | TRBV9 | . | TGTGCCAGCAGCGTAGCCTGGGATTCTGAAGCTTTCTTT | CASSVAWDSEAFF
TRBD2 | TRBJ2-3 | TRBV5-4 | . | TGTGCCAGCAGCTTGATTAGCGGGGTAACAGATACGCAGTATTTT | CASSLISGVTDTQYF
. | TRBJ1-5 | TRBV27 | once | TGTGCCAGCAGTTTGAAGGCGGGTGGCAATCAGCCCCAGCATTTT | CASSLKAGGNQPQHF
TRBD1 | TRBJ2-2 | TRBV4-2 | . | TGTGCCAGCAGCCAAGATCCGGACAGGGGAATCCCCGGGGAGCTGTTTTTT | CASSQDPDRGIPGELFF
. | TRBJ1-4 | TRBV11-2 | few | TGTGCCAGCAGCTCAGGTTTGAGGGGTGAAAAACTGTTTTTT | CASSSGLRGEKLFF
. | TRBJ1-3 | TRBV7-3 | . | TGTGCCAGCAGAGACGGGAGCTCTGGAAACACCATATATTTT | CASRDGSSGNTIYF
TRBD1 | TRBJ2-7 | TRBV18 | . | TGTGCCAGCTCGCGGCTCGGGACAGCTTACGAGCAGTACTTC | CASSRLGTAYEQYF
. | TRBJ1-2 | TRBV2 | few | TGTGCCAGCAGGGGGGATCACTATGGCTACACCTTC | CASRGDHYGYTF
. | TRBJ2-6 | TRBV7-2 | . | TGTGCCAGCAGCCAAGGGGGGAGTGGAGCCAACGTCCTGACTTTC | CASSQGGSGANVLTF
. | TRBJ1-2 | TRBV27 | . | TGTGCCAGCAGTCCCGGACTCGGTAACTATGGCTACACCTTC | CASSPGLGNYGYTF
TRBD2 | TRBJ2-1 | TRBV5-6 | . | TGTGCCAGCAGCCCAGTGAGCGGGGGCCTCTACAATGAGCAGTTCTTC | CASSPVSGGLYNEQFF
. | TRBJ1-3 | TRBV14 | . | TGTGCCAGCAGGGACAGCTCTGGAAACACCATATATTTT | CASRDSSGNTIYF
. | TRBJ1-3 | TRBV11-2 | . | TGTGCCAGCACCAAGAGGGACACCTCAATAGGGTTCTCTGGAAACACCATATATTTT | CASTKRDTSIGFSGNTIYF
TRBD1 | TRBJ1-1 | TRBV6-5 | . | TGTGCCAGCAGTTACTCGGGGACAGGGGGCTTGGTGGCTTTCTTT | CASSYSGTGGLVAFF